This T cell receptor (beta chain) comes out of a study of cytomegalovirus exposure and HLA in healthy donors. Overall study findings and caveats: The authors later linked a missense DCLRE1C variant to TCR beta V- and J-gene trimming. The HLA-A and HLA-B alleles of most subjects were reportedly predicted accurately from TCR beta sequences. It was reportedly the case that the classifier diagnosed cytomegalovirus status with high specificity and sensitivity.

It was with 60 Vbeta and 13 Jbeta primers that the PCR ran. Produced via immunoSEQ multiplex PCR; TCRdb's table is partial and in-frame only. The sample lists a few hundred thousand clones; around nine tenths were seen once. This CDR3 comprises 16 residues. Germline assignment: CDR1 LGHNA and CDR2 YSLEER. Deletions cut 0 bases from V and 0 bases from J, with 10 bases between. This clone has only one observation. Its antigen is unidentified. The sample was PBMCs. The sequence was obtained from a woman between 18 and 29 years old in good health and CMV-seronegative. This chain uses TRBV4-3 with TRBJ2-3; D gene uncertain. The CDR3 spells CASSQDSFLSTDTQYF. For the CDR3, the DNA is TGCGCCAGCAGCCAAGATTCCTTCCTAAGCACAGATACGCAGTATTTT.